The 18 T cell receptor beta chains given below trace back to one sample, sequenced in a study of response to subunit inactivated influenza vaccine. Using its own MiXCR run on the RT-PCR reads, TCRdb lists one record per CDR3 protein. The sample consists of a few hundred thousand distinct CDR3 sequences, around 20% of them appearing once. Sequencing used PBMCs from blood, obtained approximately 20 months after vaccination. These receptors came from a man between 50 and 69 years old who received an inactivated influenza vaccine.

The chain recombines TRBV20-1 with TRBJ2-1, with 9 bases that match TRBD2. The CDR3 contains 16 residues. CDR1 DFQATT and CDR2 SNEGSKA come from the germline V gene (reference sequence). With V trimmed by 1 base and J by 2 bases, 6 bases remained unmatched. The CDR3 DNA follows: TGCAGTGCTAGAGCAAACTTAGCGGGAGCCTACAATGAGCAGTTCTTC. It translates to CSARANLAGAYNEQFF.

In its sample, this clonotype was seen a few times. V and J are TRBV20-1 and TRBJ1-2; TRBD1 is a possible D gene (5 bases). The V end was cut by 3 bases, the J end by 7 bases, with 9 bases between. There are 11 residues in the CDR3. CDR1 and CDR2 from the germline V gene are DFQATT and SNEGSKA (reference sequence). The CDR3 bases are TGCAGTGCTAGCAGGGCTGGTGGCTACACCTTC. Protein product: CSASRAGGYTF.

The chain is built from TRBV11-2 and TRBJ1-2; D may be TRBD1 (6 bases). V was cut by 2 bases and J by 7 bases, with 14 bases left in between. There are 14 residues in the CDR3. Looked up from germline, CDR1 is SGHAT and CDR2 is FQNNGV. As DNA, the CDR3 is TGTGCCAGCAGCTTATTTTTGGGGGCAGGTGGCTACACCTTC. Its translation: CASSLFLGAGGYTF.

This chain connects TRBV3-1 to TRBJ2-3; 13 positions match TRBD2. V trimming: 3 bases; J trimming: 2 bases; junction bases outside the gene matches: 5. Germline lookup yields CDR1 LGHDT and CDR2 YNNKEL (reference sequence). The CDR3 contains 17 residues. CDR3 amino acids: CASSQAGTSGITDTQYF. In nucleotides, the CDR3 is TGTGCCAGCAGCCAGGCCGGGACTAGCGGGATCACAGATACGCAGTATTTT.

The rearrangement links TRBV28 to TRBJ2-2, with D possibly matching TRBD2 (6 bases). The germline V gene has CDR1 MDHEN and CDR2 SYDVKM. The germline V and J ends were trimmed by 4 bases and 5 bases, with 11 bases remaining between them. The CDR3 loop spans 14 amino acids. The CDR3 DNA sequence: TGTGCCAGCAGTTCCCTTCGGGGGACCGGGGAGCTGTTTTTT. This sequence encodes CASSSLRGTGELFF. The whole variable domain, remainder taken from reference TRBV28 and TRBJ2-2, is DVKVTQSSRYLVKRTGEKVFLECVQDMDHENMFWYRQDPGLGLRLIYFSYDVKMKEKGDIPEGYSVSREKKERFSLILESASTNQTSMYLCASSSLRGTGELFFGEGSRLTVL.

DNA of the CDR3: TGCGCCAGCAGCTTGTGGGCCGCCGGGTCTGGGGCCAACGTCCTGACTTTC. This encodes CASSLWAAGSGANVLTF. The chain couples TRBV5-1 to TRBJ2-6; D remains ambiguous. Germline lookup yields CDR1 SGHRS and CDR2 YFSETQ. The CDR3 is made up of 17 amino acids. Trimming removed 1 base from V and 1 base from J, with 12 bases in between.

J is TRBJ1-2 and V is TRBV4-2; TRBD1 is a possible D gene (5 bases). V lost 0 bases to trimming and J lost 2 bases, with 7 bases between them. The germline gives CDR1 LGHNA, CDR2 YNFKEQ. This CDR3 comprises 14 residues. CDR3 residues: CASSQDAGNYGYTF. The CDR3 DNA is TGTGCCAGCAGCCAAGATGCAGGGAACTATGGCTACACCTTC.

This rearrangement joins TRBV7-9 to TRBJ2-5; D perhaps matches TRBD2 (6 bases). The V end lost 3 bases, the J end lost 5 bases, and 10 bases lay between the germline ends. Germline V gene data show CDR1 as SEHNR and CDR2 as FQNEAQ (reference sequence). The CDR3 is 13 amino acids. This chain's CDR3 is CASSLGLWETQYF. The CDR3 DNA reads as TGTGCCAGCAGCTTGGGACTTTGGGAGACCCAGTACTTC. Full variable domain (rest looked up from reference TRBV7-9 and TRBJ2-5): DTGVSQNPRHKITKRGQNVTFRCDPISEHNRLYWYRQTLGQGPEFLTYFQNEAQLEKSRLLSDRFSAERPKGSFSTLEIQRTEQGDSAMYLCASSLGLWETQYFGPGTRLLVL.

A few counts support this clonotype. The chain employs TRBV24-1 and TRBJ2-3; D not certain. Germline V gene data show CDR1 as KGHDR and CDR2 as SFDVKD. Trimming cost V 2 bases and J 2 bases, with 10 bases left between them. CDR3 length: 15 residues. CDR3 nucleotide sequence: TGTGCCACCAGTGATTCCCCAGGCAACACAGATACGCAGTATTTT. Translated, it gives CATSDSPGNTDTQYF.

This clonotype has only a few counts. The genes are TRBV20-1 and TRBJ2-3; D not certain. Germline V CDR1 and CDR2: DFQATT, SNEGSKA (reference sequence). V was shortened by 4 bases and J by 0 bases, with 11 bases between the two germline ends. This CDR3 comprises 14 residues. CDR3 residues: CSAMWVGSTDTQYF. CDR3 nucleotide sequence: TGCAGTGCTATGTGGGTAGGGAGCACAGATACGCAGTATTTT.

The V and J genes are TRBV5-6 and TRBJ2-6, with a possible D match to TRBD2 (5 bases). CDR3 length: 17 amino acids. Germline values: CDR1 SGHDT, CDR2 YYEEEE. Between the trimmed V and J ends, which lost 4 bases and 0 bases, there was a span of 14 bases. CDR3 DNA: TGTGCCAGCAGCCCCGTGACGGGGAACTCTGGGGCCAACGTCCTGACTTTC. Translated, it gives CASSPVTGNSGANVLTF. The complete variable domain, with remaining parts taken from reference TRBV5-6 and TRBJ2-6, reads DAGVTQSPTHLIKTRGQQVTLRCSPKSGHDTVSWYQQALGQGPQFIFQYYEEEERQRGNFPDRFSGHQFPNYSSELNVNALLLGDSALYLCASSPVTGNSGANVLTFGAGSRLTVL.

The rearrangement uses TRBV11-2 and TRBJ2-1; 9 bases map to TRBD2. This CDR3 has 17 amino acids. V trimming: 4 bases; J trimming: 4 bases; junction bases outside the gene matches: 11. CDR1 is SGHAT, CDR2 FQNNGV, per germline. CDR3 sequence: CASSSLPSSGEYNEQFF. The DNA of the CDR3 is TGTGCCAGCAGCTCACTACCCTCTAGCGGGGAGTACAATGAGCAGTTCTTC.

The V and J genes are TRBV12-3 or TRBV12-4 and TRBJ2-5; D ambiguous. Trimming stripped 1 base from V and 5 bases from J, with 11 bases between. The CDR3 spans 14 residues. The CDR3 DNA follows: TGTGCCAGCAGTTTAGATCAGAATGAGGAGACCCAGTACTTC. Translated: CASSLDQNEETQYF.

This clonotype was counted a few times. The chain links TRBV28 to TRBJ1-1; the match to TRBD1 covers 7 bases. This CDR3 is 15 amino acids long. The V gene end was trimmed by 1 base and the J gene end by 7 bases; junction bases not matched to a gene: 9. CDR1 and CDR2 (germline): MDHEN, SYDVKM. In nucleotides, the CDR3 is TGTGCCAGCAGTTTATCCATCAAGGGGGCGGGTGAAGCTTTCTTT. Translated, it gives CASSLSIKGAGEAFF.

CDR3 sequence: CASSRDRGRSDTQYF. The CDR3 region has the DNA TGTGCCAGCAGCCGGGACAGGGGGAGGTCAGATACGCAGTATTTT. The rearrangement uses TRBV11-2 and TRBJ2-3, with 11 bases identical to TRBD1. V lost 5 bases, J lost 4 bases, and 5 bases stayed unmatched. This CDR3 has 15 amino acids. Germline V lookup: CDR1 SGHAT, CDR2 FQNNGV. The complete variable domain, with remaining parts taken from reference TRBV11-2 and TRBJ2-3, reads EAGVAQSPRYKIIEKRQSVAFWCNPISGHATLYWYQQILGQGPKLLIQFQNNGVVDDSQLPKDRFSAERLKGVDSTLKIQPAKLEDSAVYLCASSRDRGRSDTQYFGPGTRLTVL.

This clonotype came up many times. The chain couples TRBV7-2 to TRBJ1-1; D is ambiguous. CDR1 and CDR2 (germline): SGHTA, FQGNSA. This CDR3 has 15 amino acids. With 5 bases removed from V and 0 bases from J, the gap between germline ends came to 13 bases. As DNA, the CDR3 is TGTGCCAGCAGCCCTAGGACGGATGTGAACACTGAAGCTTTCTTT. Its translation: CASSPRTDVNTEAFF.

This rearrangement joins TRBV7-9 to TRBJ2-7, with 8 nucleotides matching TRBD1. The CDR3 has 15 residues. Germline V CDR1 and CDR2: SEHNR, FQNEAQ (reference sequence). J gave up 0 bases and V 5 bases, and 6 bases lay outside the gene matches. The DNA for the CDR3 is TGTGCCAGCAGCCTGACAGGGGAAAGCTCCTACGAGCAGTACTTC. This gives the protein CASSLTGESSYEQYF.

Notes on this clonotype: This could be a read error, since a much larger clone is one nucleotide away. The V and J genes are TRBV6-1 and TRBJ1-5; 8 bases fit TRBD1. CDR1 is MNHNS, CDR2 SASEGT, per germline. V was clipped by 9 bases and J by 4 bases; unmatched bases: 8. This CDR3 is 14 amino acids long. The CDR3 coding sequence is TGTGCCAGAAGTCCGGGACAGGCTAATCAGCCCCAGCATTTT. Its translation is CARSPGQANQPQHF.